This T cell receptor (beta chain) was profiled in a study of blood T cell repertoires in COVID-19. Across the whole study: In each case, the material was cDNA or gDNA derived from T cells, B-cell-depleted T cells, or PBMCs.

The CDR3 totals 15 residues. CDR1 is GTSNPN, CDR2 SVGIG, per germline (reference sequence). V was pared by 0 bases and J by 4 bases, with 8 bases of the junction left unmatched. TCRdb keeps only in-frame clones here, not all; method: immunoSEQ multiplex PCR. The sample shows 200,000 to 300,000 clones, around 88% of them seen only once. The specimen sequenced was PBMCs or T cells enriched from blood (not recorded which). The source is a woman aged 40 to 50 with acute COVID-19. The chain recombines TRBV30 with TRBJ1-2; 7 nucleotides match TRBD1. The CDR3 loop reads CAWSVGIGGFYGYTF. CDR3 bases: TGTGCCTGGAGTGTAGGTATAGGGGGCTTCTATGGCTACACCTTC.